This paragraph reports one T cell receptor (beta chain). Its antigen remains undetermined. Germline and junction disagree at one end, which may indicate a read error. The sample belongs to a study of Graves' ophthalmopathy and Graves' hyperthyroidism (dated by TCRdb to 2017 to 2018). Study-level background: Hyperthyroidism was considered stable if no progression to ophthalmopathy occurred within 18 months of follow-up. For independent validation, a separate cohort was made up of around 19 hyperthyroidism patients plus 17 patients who later progressed from hyperthyroidism to ophthalmopathy. In total, 135 blood samples were TCR-sequenced: roughly 45 ophthalmopathy, roughly 80 hyperthyroidism and around 17 hyperthyroidism-to-ophthalmopathy patients. The study used TCR beta repertoire signatures to distinguish Graves' ophthalmopathy from Graves' hyperthyroidism and to predict progression to ophthalmopathy. In five to seven hyperthyroidism patients, the T-cell repertoire of thyroid tissue was compared with the T-cell repertoire of blood. A discovery set of 100 patients (under 45 ophthalmopathy, around 57 stable hyperthyroidism) was enrolled to explore V-J signatures distinguishing ophthalmopathy from hyperthyroidism. Following sample collection, hyperthyroidism patients were given methimazole at a starting dose of 30 mg daily, and ophthalmopathy patients were given high-dose intravenous methylprednisolone.

General study outcomes and caveats: The 13-signature model separated ophthalmopathy from stable hyperthyroidism with approximately 90% sensitivity and approximately 83% specificity in cross-validation, and 80%/75% in the test set. Sample size was not predetermined statistically, and investigators were not blinded to group allocation. Among expanded thyroid clonotypes with frequency above 0.001, most also showed up in blood, which suggests that blood repertoires may reflect the thyroid immune response. In validation, the model predicted ophthalmopathy progression with more than 55% sensitivity and less than 80% specificity; some 13 predicted patients were CT-confirmed with GO in a median of about 6.1 months.

Taken from cysteine to phenylalanine, the CDR3 has 15 residues. Of all the DNA, just the CDR3 is kept, 45 bases in frame from base 1. CDR1 SGHAT and CDR2 FQNNGV were looked up in the germline V gene. For repertoire sequencing, TCR beta CDR3 regions were amplified from RNA transcripts. The first round of RT-PCR was done with HTBI primers and the Qiagen OneStep RT-PCR kit, and was followed by a second round of multiplex PCR, then size selection and purification. Libraries were sequenced on an Illumina HiSeq2000 using paired-end 100 bp reads. The original pipeline was this. SOAPnuke was used for read processing, and reads with adapters, uncalled bases, a mean Phred below 15, or no exact constant-primer or identifier match were discarded. COPE v1.2.5 was used to merge the high-quality paired reads. Unique nucleotide sequences were defined as clonotypes and aligned to IMGT TRB V, D and J references using MiTCR v1.1. The analysis was limited to V-J combinations with a frequency above 0.0001, which together covered 99.2% of the repertoires. For each V-J combination, a TCR clonal expansion and chaos score was defined as F50 clonal expansion divided by the chaos observed in the TCRdist matrix. Welch's t-statistics and random forest were used to reduce features to about 14 V-J combinations, which were fed into a naive Bayes classifier. Thyroid-blood repertoire similarity was quantified with the Morisita-Horn index. The public reads were reprocessed in TCRdb via fastp at Q25 and MiXCR, keeping in-frame beta chains. Rows merge per CDR3 protein into single entries with the most common DNA and genes. The V and J calls reflect TCRdb's pipeline rather than the authors' work. The table for this sample lists over a million distinct CDR3 sequences; about 38% of them were counted only once. Of the sample, 11% is held by the ten largest clones.

Hyperthyroidism patients were newly diagnosed, with disease duration under 2 months, and aged 18 to 65 years. Patients were excluded if they had other autoimmune diseases, uncontrolled infections, pregnancy or lactation. Diagnosis relied on clinical symptoms, serum thyroxine, TRAb, thyroid ultrasound and orbital computed tomography. Trizol reagent was used to extract the total RNA, and its quality was then checked on an Agilent 2100 Bioanalyzer. The sequence links TRBV11-2 to TRBJ1-3; the D gene cannot be resolved reliably. The receptor was isolated from an adult man with Graves' hyperthyroidism. The material sequenced was peripheral blood or thyroid tissue (not recorded which). The CDR3 protein: CASSQGADSGNTIYF. The nucleotide sequence is given as TGCGCCAGCAGCCAAGGCGCTGACTCTGGAAACACCATATATTTT.